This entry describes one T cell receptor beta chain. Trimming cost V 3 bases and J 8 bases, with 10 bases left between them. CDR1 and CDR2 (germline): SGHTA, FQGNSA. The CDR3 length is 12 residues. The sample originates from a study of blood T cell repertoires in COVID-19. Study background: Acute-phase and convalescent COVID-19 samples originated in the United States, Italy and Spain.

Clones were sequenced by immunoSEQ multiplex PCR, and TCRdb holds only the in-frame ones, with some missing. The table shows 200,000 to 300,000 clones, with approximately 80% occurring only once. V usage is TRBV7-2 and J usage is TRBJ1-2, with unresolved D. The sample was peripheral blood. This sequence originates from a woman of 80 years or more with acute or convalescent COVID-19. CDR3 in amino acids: CASSFRGNGYTF. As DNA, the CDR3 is TGTGCCAGCAGCTTTAGAGGGAACGGCTACACCTTC.